The 3 T cell receptor beta chains below were found in one sample sequenced in a study of T cells in Graves' hyperthyroidism and ophthalmopathy. Amplification targeted TCR beta CDR3 regions from RNA transcripts. The study used the HTBI primer set for a first-round RT-PCR of the TCR CDR3. TCRdb re-analysed the multiplex PCR reads in MiXCR, keeping a single row per CDR3 protein. The sample consists of hundreds of thousands of distinct CDR3 sequences, roughly 15% of them appearing once. The sequencing sample was made of blood. The source is a woman in her fifties or sixties with Graves' ophthalmopathy.

This clonotype was detected ten times or more. The chain combines TRBV18 with TRBJ2-3; D unresolved. Trimming stripped 0 bases from V and 4 bases from J, with 11 bases between. Germline V gene sequence: CDR1 KGHSH, CDR2 LQKENI. The CDR3 has 15 residues. In DNA, the CDR3 is TGTGCCAGCTCACCACCGCAGAATTTGGCAGATACGCAGTATTTT. Translated, it gives CASSPPQNLADTQYF.

This clonotype was recorded many times. J is TRBJ2-1 and V is TRBV4-3, with D unclear. The CDR3 is 14 amino acids. Germline V lookup: CDR1 LGHNA, CDR2 YSLEER. Trimming pared 0 bases from V and 7 bases from J, leaving 10 bases between. CDR3 sequence reads: CASSQDHERNEQFF. CDR3 sequence (DNA): TGCGCCAGCAGCCAAGATCACGAGAGGAATGAGCAGTTCTTC.

The gene calls are TRBV19 and TRBJ2-1; weak D call: TRBD2 (5 bases). There are 15 residues in the CDR3. The V and J ends lost 1 base and 7 bases respectively, with 14 bases between them. Germline lookup yields CDR1 LNHDA and CDR2 SQIVND (reference sequence). The CDR3 reads CASSIVAGRRNEQFF. The DNA of the CDR3 is TGTGCCAGTAGTATAGTGGCGGGTCGGAGGAATGAGCAGTTCTTC.